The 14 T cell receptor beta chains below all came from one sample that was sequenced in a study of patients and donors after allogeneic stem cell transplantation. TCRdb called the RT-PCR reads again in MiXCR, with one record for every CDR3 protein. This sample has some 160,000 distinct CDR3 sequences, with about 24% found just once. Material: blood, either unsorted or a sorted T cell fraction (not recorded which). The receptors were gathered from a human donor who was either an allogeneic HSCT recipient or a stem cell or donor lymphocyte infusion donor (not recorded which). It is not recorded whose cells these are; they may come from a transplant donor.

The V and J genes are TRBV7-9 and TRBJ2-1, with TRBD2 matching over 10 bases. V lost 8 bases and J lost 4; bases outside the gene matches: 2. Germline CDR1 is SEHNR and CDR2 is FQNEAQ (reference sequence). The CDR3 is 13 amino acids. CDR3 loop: CASLSGGYNEQFF. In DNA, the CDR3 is TGTGCCAGCCTTAGCGGGGGGTACAATGAGCAGTTCTTC.

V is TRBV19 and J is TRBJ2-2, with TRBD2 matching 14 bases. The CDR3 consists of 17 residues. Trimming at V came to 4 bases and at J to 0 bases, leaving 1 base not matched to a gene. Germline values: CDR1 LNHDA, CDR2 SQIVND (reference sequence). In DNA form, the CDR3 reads TGTGCCAGTAGTAGGACTAGCGGGGGGCCGAACACCGGGGAGCTGTTTTTT. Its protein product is CASSRTSGGPNTGELFF.

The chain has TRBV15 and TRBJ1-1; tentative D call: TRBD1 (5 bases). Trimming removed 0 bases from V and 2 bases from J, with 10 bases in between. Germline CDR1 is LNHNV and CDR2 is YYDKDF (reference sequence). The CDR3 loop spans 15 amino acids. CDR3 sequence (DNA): TGTGCCACCAGCAGAGATTCGGGGCCCAACACTGAAGCTTTCTTT. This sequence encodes CATSRDSGPNTEAFF.

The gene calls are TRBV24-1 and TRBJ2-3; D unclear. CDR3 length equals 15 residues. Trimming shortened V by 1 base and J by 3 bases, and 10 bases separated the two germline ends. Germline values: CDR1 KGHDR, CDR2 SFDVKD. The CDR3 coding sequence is TGTGCCACCAGTGATTTCAAGGACGGTACAGATACGCAGTATTTT. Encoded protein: CATSDFKDGTDTQYF.

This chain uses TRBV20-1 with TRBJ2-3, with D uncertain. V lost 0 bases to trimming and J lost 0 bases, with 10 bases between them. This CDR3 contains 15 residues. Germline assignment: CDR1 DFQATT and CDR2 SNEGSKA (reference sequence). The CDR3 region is CSARDSRPSTDTQYF. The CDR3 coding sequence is TGCAGTGCTAGAGATTCGAGACCTAGCACAGATACGCAGTATTTT.

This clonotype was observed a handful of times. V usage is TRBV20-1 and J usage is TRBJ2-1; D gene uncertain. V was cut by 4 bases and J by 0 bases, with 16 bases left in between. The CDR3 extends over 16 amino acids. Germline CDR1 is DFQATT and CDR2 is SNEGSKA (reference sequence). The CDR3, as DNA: TGCAGTGCTACACATGGGCGAACCTTCTCCTACAATGAGCAGTTCTTC. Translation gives CSATHGRTFSYNEQFF.

CDR3 residues: CASSAREGSWGYTF. CDR3 in DNA: TGTGCCAGCAGTGCGAGGGAGGGGTCTTGGGGCTACACCTTC. The chain employs TRBV25-1 and TRBJ1-2, with D possibly TRBD1 on 5 matching bases. The V end lost 4 bases, the J end lost 8 bases, and 17 bases lay between the germline ends. The V gene's germline CDR1 is MGHDK and CDR2 SYGVNS. This CDR3 region has 14 residues.

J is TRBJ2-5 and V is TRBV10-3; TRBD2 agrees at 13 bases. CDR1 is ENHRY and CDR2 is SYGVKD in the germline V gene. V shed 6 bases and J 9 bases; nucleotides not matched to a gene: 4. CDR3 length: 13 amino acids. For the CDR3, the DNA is TGTGCCATCAGACCCGGACTAGCGGGGGCCCAGTACTTC. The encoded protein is CAIRPGLAGAQYF.

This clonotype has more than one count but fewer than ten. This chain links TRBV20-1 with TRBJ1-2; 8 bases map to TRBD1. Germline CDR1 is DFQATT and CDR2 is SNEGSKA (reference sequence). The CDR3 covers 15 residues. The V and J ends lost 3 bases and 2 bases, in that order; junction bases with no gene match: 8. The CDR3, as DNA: TGCAGTGCTAGCCCGGACAGGGATGGCAACTATGGCTACACCTTC. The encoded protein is CSASPDRDGNYGYTF.

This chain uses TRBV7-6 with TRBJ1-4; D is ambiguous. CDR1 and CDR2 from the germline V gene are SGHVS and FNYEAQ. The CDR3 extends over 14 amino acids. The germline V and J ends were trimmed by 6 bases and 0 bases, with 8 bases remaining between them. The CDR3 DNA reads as TGTGCCAGCAGGCCCGGGGCAACTAATGAAAAACTGTTTTTT. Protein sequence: CASRPGATNEKLFF.

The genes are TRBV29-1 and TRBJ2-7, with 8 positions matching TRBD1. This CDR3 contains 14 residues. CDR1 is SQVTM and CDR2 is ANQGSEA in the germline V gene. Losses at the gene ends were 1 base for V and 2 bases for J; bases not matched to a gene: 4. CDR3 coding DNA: TGCAGCGTTGAAGGAGACAGGGGCACCTACGAGCAGTACTTC. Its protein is CSVEGDRGTYEQYF.

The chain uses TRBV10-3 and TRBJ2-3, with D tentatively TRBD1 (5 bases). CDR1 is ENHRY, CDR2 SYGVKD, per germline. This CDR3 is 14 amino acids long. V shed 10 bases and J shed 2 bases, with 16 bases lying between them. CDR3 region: CATRAQGNTDTQYF. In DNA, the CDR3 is TGTGCCACCCGAGCTCAGGGAAACACAGATACGCAGTATTTT.

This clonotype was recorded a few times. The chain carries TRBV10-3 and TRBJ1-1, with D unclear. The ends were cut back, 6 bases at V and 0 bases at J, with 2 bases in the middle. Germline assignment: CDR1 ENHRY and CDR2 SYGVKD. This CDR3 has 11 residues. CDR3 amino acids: CAIRLNTEAFF. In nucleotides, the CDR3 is TGTGCCATCAGACTGAACACTGAAGCTTTCTTT.

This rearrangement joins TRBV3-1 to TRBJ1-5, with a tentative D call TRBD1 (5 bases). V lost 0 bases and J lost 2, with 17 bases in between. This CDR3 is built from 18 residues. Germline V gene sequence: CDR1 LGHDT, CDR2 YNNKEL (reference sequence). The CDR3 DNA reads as TGTGCCAGCAGCCAAGATCATTGGGGGAAGGATGGCAATCAGCCCCAGCATTTT. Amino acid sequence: CASSQDHWGKDGNQPQHF.